Following are 5 T cell receptor beta chains from one sample sequenced in a study of CD8+ T cells in alopecia areata. cDNA prepared by RNA extraction and subsequent reverse transcription served as the template for sequencing. The repertoire was sequenced with immunoSEQ multiplex PCR; TCRdb's copy has only in-frame clones and lacks some. The sample records 150,000 to 200,000 clones, around three fifths being singletons. Sample treatment: oral pan-JAK inhibitor, 5-10 mg twice daily. Sample: CD4+ T cells sorted from blood, taken at week 24, from a patient treated with tofacitinib. Receptors were obtained from a human donor with alopecia areata.

The sample holds a few counts of this clone. V is TRBV29-1 and J is TRBJ2-3, with TRBD2 identical over 8 bases. This CDR3 region has 15 residues. V dropped 2 bases and J dropped 2; count of bases not matched to a gene: 6. Germline V lookup: CDR1 SQVTM, CDR2 ANQGSEA. As DNA, the CDR3 is TGCAGCGTTGAAACCGGGGGGGCCCCCACAGATACGCAGTATTTT. Its protein is CSVETGGAPTDTQYF.

The V call is TRBV30, the J call TRBJ1-4; D might be TRBD1 (5 bases). The germline V gene encodes CDR1 GTSNPN and CDR2 SVGIG (reference sequence). This CDR3 spans 15 amino acids. Trimming pared 0 bases from V and 1 base from J, leaving 9 bases between. The CDR3 coding sequence is TGTGCCTGGAGTGTAGGGGTAGTAACTAATGAAAAACTGTTTTTT. Its protein is CAWSVGVVTNEKLFF.

This clone was seen once. This chain uses TRBV30 with TRBJ1-2; no firm D call. Germline V gives CDR1 GTSNPN, CDR2 SVGIG (reference sequence). CDR3 length: 11 residues. Trimming cost V 7 bases and J 6 bases, with 12 bases left between them. CDR3 coding DNA: TGTGCCTTGGAATTGGGGAATGGCTACACCTTC. This sequence encodes CALELGNGYTF.

The rearrangement uses TRBV27 and TRBJ1-6; D remains unclear. This CDR3 comprises 12 residues. CDR1 is MNHEY and CDR2 is SMNVEV in the germline V gene (reference sequence). V was cut by 2 bases and J by 10 bases, with 6 bases left in between. CDR3 amino acids: CASSLSRSPLHF. In DNA, the CDR3 is TGTGCCAGCAGTTTAAGTCGGTCACCCCTCCACTTT.

This chain connects TRBV9 to TRBJ2-7; possible D gene TRBD2, 6 bases. Germline CDR1 is SGDLS and CDR2 is YYNGEE. This CDR3 comprises 14 residues. V was trimmed by 0 bases and J by 6 bases, leaving 13 bases between them. CDR3 nucleotide sequence: TGTGCCAGCAGCGTAGTGGGAGGTCGGGGCGAGCAGTACTTC. Translated: CASSVVGGRGEQYF.